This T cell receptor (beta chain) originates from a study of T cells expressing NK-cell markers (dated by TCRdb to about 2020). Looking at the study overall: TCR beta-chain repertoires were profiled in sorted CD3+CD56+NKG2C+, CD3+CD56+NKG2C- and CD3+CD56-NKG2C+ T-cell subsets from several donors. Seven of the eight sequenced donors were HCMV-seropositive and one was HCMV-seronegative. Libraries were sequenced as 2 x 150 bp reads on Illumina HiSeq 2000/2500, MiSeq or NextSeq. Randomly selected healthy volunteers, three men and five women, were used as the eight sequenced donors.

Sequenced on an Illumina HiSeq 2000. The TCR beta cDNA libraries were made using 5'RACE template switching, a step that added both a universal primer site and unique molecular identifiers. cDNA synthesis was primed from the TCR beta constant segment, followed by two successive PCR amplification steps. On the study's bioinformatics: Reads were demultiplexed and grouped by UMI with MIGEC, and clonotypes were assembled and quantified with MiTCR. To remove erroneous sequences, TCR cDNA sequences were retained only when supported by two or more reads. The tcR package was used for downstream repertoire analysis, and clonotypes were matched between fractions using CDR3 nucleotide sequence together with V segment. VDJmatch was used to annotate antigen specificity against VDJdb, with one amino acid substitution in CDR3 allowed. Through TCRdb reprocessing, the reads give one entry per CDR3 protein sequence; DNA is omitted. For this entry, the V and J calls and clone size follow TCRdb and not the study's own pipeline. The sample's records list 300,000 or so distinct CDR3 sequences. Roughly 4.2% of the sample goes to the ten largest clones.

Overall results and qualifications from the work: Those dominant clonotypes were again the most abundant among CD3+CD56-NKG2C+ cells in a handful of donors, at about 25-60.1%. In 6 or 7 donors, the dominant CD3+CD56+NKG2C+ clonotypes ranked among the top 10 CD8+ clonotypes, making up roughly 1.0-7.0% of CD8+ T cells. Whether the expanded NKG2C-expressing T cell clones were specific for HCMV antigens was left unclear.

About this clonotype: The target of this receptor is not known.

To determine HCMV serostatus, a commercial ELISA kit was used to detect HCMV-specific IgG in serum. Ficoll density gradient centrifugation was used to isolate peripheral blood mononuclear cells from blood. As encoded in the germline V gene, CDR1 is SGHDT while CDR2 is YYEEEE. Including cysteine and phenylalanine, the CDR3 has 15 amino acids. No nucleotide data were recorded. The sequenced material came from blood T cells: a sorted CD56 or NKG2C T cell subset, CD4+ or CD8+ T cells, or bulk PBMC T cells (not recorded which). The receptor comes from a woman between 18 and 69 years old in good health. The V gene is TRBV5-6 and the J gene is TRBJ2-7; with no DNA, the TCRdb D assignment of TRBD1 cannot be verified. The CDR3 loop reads CASSRDRGLSYEQYF.